This T cell receptor (beta chain) was observed in a study of early T cells in non-severe SARS-CoV-2 infection. Study results and caveats: Anti-spike CD8 responses were favored by VDJdb matching, which missed private and CD4 specificities.

Individual cDNA molecules carried attached unique molecular identifiers. From the 5' RACE reads, TCRdb called clonotypes with MiXCR, one entry per CDR3 protein. The table includes some 70,000 distinct CDR3 sequences, 12% detected once. CDR3 length equals 13 residues. The V gene's germline CDR1 is SSHAT and CDR2 FNYEAQ (reference sequence). The ends were cut back, 4 bases at V and 9 bases at J, with 13 bases in the middle. This clonotype was picked up many times. Its target is not known. This chain links TRBV7-7 with TRBJ2-1, with D unresolved. Sequencing was done on a sample of whole blood. The clonotype was recovered from an adult who was a healthcare worker with PCR-confirmed SARS-CoV-2 infection or an uninfected control (not recorded which). CDR3 protein: CASSSSTKGEQFF. The DNA of the CDR3 is TGTGCCAGCAGCTCCAGCACTAAGGGTGAGCAGTTCTTC.